A selection of T cell receptor beta chains follows, all from one sample in a study of a mutant IDH1 vaccine in newly diagnosed glioma. Sequenced by immunoSEQ multiplex PCR; TCRdb stores in-frame clones only, minus some. The sample includes roughly 50,000 clones, approximately 82% seen only once; the top ten take around 3.4%. These TCRs are of unknown antigen specificity. Sequencing was performed on PBMCs, taken from a glioma patient whose treatment included an IDH1 peptide vaccine. These receptor sequences come from a man aged 30-40 years with glioma. Each CDR3 is given with its conserved first and last residue.

14 TRBV27 CASNTEEMNTEAFF
15 TRBV19 CASSGAGIGSDTQYF
16 TRBV7-6 CASSLIGAPMNTEAFF
15 TRBV19 CASSIDTDSNSPLHF
13 TRBV6-5 CASSNDRNYGYTF
16 TRBV30 CAWKEIRGIVTDTQYF
13 TRBV19 CASTGAGEETQYF
13 TRBV13 CASSPGGGNEQFF
16 TRBV2 CASRGKGGVPGNEQFF
13 TRBV30 CAWRPQGNAEAFF
14 TRBV7-9 CASSLSAGQETQYF
14 TRBV6-6 CASSYTQSSYEQYF
15 TRBV19 CASSTGTEAYYEQYF
15 TRBV19 CASSPPGPGIYEQYF
14 TRBV6-1 CASREGNRFYEQYF
13 TRBV19 CASSIGAGTYYTF
16 TRBV27 CAARMDSTGTTGELFF
13 TRBV18 CASSPPSSNTQYF
13 TRBV28 CASKRLNGEKLFF
12 TRBV29-1 CSVEDGAHEQYF
15 TRBV11-2 CASSLDFAGAGELFF
15 TRBV6-6 CASRGPGTGNTEAFF
16 TRBV7-2 CASSSYSGQANSPLHF
14 TRBV7-2 CASSPRGFNYGYTF
15 TRBV5-8 CASSHPDRSSYEQYF
16 TRBV28 CASSSQVRDFWDGYTF
14 TRBV10-2 CASSENRGREKLFF
16 TRBV2 CASSDQDRAGANVLTF
15 TRBV27 CASSLDSFFGNEQFF
10 TRBV29-1 CSGGSYEQYF
15 TRBV6-6 CASSHGQGGNTEAFF
15 TRBV18 CASSPIARQSDEQFF
16 TRBV7-8 CASSPPGGVSNQPQHF
15 TRBV4-1 CASSQEGTVAETQYF
13 TRBV5-1 CASSLKGESEQYF
12 TRBV19 CASSRGGGGYTF
17 TRBV5-6 CASSLLLTGTSTGELFF
14 TRBV7-2 CASSLWGSGNTIYF
16 TRBV27 CASSLLPGQGLVEQYF
14 TRBV19 CASRGDRVNTEAFF
13 TRBV7-9 CASSLAGGTGYTF
14 TRBV18 CASSPQGLNTEAFF